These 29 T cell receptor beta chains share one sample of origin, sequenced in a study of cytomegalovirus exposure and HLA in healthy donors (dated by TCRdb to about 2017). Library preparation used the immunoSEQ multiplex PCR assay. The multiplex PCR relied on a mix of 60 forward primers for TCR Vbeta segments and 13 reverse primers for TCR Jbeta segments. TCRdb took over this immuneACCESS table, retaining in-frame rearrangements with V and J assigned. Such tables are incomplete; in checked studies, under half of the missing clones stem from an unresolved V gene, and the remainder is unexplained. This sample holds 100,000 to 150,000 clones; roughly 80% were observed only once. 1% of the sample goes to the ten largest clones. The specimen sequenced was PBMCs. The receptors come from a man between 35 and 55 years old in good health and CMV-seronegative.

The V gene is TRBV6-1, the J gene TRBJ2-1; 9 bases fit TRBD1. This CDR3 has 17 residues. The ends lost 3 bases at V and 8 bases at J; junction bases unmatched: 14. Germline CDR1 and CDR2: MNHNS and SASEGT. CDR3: CASSEAPSGTGKHEQFF. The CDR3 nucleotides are TGTGCCAGCAGTGAGGCGCCCTCCGGGACAGGGAAGCATGAGCAGTTCTTC.

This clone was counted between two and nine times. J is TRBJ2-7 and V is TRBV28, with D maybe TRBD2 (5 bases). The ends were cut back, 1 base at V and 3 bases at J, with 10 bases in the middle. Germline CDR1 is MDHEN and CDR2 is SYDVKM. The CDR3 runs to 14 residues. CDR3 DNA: TGTGCCAGCAGTTTATCGAGGGTGGGCTACGAGCAGTACTTC. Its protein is CASSLSRVGYEQYF. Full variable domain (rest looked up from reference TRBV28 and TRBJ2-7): DVKVTQSSRYLVKRTGEKVFLECVQDMDHENMFWYRQDPGLGLRLIYFSYDVKMKEKGDIPEGYSVSREKKERFSLILESASTNQTSMYLCASSLSRVGYEQYFGPGTRLTVT.

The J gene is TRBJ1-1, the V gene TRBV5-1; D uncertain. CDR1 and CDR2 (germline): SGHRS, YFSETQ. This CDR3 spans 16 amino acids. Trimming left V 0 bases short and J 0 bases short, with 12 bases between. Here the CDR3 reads CASSLGGFSMNTEAFF. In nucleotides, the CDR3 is TGCGCCAGCAGCTTGGGAGGTTTCTCGATGAACACTGAAGCTTTCTTT. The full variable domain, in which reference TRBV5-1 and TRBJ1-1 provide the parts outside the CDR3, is KAGVTQTPRYLIKTRGQQVTLSCSPISGHRSVSWYQQTPGQGLQFLFEYFSETQRNKGNFPGRFSGRQFSNSRSEMNVSTLELGDSALYLCASSLGGFSMNTEAFFGQGTRLTVV.

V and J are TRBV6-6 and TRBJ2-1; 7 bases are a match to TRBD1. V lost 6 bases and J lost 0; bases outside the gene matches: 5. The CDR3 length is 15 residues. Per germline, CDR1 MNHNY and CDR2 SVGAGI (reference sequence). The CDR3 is CASSIRGSSYNEQFF. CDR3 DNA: TGTGCCAGCAGCATCAGGGGGAGCTCCTACAATGAGCAGTTCTTC.

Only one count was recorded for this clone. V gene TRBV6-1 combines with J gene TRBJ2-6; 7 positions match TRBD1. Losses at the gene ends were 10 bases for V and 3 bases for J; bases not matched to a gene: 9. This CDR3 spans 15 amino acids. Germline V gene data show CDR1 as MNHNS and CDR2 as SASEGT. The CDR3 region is CATRNDRVGANVLTF. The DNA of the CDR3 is TGTGCCACCAGGAACGACAGGGTTGGGGCCAACGTCCTGACTTTC.

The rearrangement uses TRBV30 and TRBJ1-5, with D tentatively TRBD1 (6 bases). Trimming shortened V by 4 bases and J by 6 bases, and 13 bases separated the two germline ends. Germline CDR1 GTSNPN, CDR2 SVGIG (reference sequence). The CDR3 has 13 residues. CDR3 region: CAWTGGAAQPQHF. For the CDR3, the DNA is TGTGCCTGGACGGGGGGCGCTGCTCAGCCCCAGCATTTT.

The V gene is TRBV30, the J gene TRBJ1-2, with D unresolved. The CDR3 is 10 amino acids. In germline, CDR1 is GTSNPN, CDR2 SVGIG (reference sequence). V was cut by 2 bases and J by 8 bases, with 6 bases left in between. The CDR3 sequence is CAWSPEGYTF. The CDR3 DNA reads TGTGCCTGGAGTCCAGAAGGCTACACCTTC.

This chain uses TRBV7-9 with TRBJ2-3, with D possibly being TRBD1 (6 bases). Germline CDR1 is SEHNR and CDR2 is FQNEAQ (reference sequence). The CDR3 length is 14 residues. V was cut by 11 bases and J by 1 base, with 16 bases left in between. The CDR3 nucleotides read TGTGCCGGGACACAGGGATTTGGCACAGATACGCAGTATTTT. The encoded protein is CAGTQGFGTDTQYF.

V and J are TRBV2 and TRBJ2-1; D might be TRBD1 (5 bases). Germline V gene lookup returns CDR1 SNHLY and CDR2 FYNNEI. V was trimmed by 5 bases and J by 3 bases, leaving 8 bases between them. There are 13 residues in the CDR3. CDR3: CASSPGFYNEQFF. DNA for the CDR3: TGTGCCAGCAGTCCAGGGTTCTACAATGAGCAGTTCTTC.

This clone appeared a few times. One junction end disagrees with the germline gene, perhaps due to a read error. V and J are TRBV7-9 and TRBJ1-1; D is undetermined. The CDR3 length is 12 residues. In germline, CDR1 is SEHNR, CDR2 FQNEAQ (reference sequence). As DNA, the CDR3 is TGTTCCAGCAGCTTCAAGAACACTGAAGCTTTCTTT. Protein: CSSSFKNTEAFF.

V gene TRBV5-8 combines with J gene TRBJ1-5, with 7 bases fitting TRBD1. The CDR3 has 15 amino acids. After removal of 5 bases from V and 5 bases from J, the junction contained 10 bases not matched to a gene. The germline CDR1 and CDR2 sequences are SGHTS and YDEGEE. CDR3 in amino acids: CASSLRGRGDQPQHF. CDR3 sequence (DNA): TGTGCCAGCAGTTTGAGGGGCAGGGGGGATCAGCCCCAGCATTTT. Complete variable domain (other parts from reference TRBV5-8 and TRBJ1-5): EAGVTQSPTHLIKTRGQQATLRCSPISGHTSVYWYQQALGLGLQFLLWYDEGEERNRGNFPPRFSGRQFPNYSSELNVNALELEDSALYLCASSLRGRGDQPQHFGDGTRLSIL.

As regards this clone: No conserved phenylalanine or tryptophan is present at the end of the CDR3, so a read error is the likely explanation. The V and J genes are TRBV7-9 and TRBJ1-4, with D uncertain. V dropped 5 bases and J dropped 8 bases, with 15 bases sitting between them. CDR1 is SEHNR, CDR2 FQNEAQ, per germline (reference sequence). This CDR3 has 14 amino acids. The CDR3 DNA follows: TGTGCCAGCAGCACTCTCCGGGGAAACGAAAAACTGTTTGTT. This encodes CASSTLRGNEKLFV.

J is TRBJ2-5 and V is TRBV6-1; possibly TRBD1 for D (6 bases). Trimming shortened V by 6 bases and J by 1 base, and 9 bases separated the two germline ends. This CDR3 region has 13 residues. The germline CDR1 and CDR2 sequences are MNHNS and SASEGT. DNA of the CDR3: TGTGCCAGCAGCCTAGGGGGCCAAGAGACCCAGTACTTC. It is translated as CASSLGGQETQYF.

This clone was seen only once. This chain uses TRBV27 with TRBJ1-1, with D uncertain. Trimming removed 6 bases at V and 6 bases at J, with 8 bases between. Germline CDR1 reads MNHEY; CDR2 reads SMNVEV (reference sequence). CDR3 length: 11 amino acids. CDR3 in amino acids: CASRKDSEAFF. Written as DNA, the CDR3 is TGTGCCAGCAGGAAGGACTCTGAAGCTTTCTTT.

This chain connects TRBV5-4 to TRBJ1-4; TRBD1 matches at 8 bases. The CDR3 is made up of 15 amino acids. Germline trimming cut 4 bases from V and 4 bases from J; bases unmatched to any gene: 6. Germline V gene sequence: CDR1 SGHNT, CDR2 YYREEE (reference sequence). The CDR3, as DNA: TGTGCCAGCAGCCCGCGGACAGGGAATAATGAAAAACTGTTTTTT. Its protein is CASSPRTGNNEKLFF.

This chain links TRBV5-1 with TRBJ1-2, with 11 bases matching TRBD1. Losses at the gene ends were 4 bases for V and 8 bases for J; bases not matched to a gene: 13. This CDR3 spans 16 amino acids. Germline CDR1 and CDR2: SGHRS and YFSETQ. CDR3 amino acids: CASSRDTGQGARGYTF. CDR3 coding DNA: TGCGCCAGCAGCCGCGATACCGGACAGGGGGCGCGGGGCTACACCTTC.

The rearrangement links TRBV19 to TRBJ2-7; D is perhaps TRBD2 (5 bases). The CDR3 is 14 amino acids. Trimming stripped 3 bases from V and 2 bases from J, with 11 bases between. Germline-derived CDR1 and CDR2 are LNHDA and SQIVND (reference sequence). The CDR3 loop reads CASSIGVLAYEQYF. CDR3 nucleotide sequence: TGTGCCAGTAGTATCGGGGTTCTGGCCTACGAGCAGTACTTC.

The CDR3 region has the DNA TGTGCCAGCTCAACAGACCCGGGACAGGGGGCAAGGGGCAATCAGCCCCAGCATTTT. Protein sequence: CASSTDPGQGARGNQPQHF. The V and J genes are TRBV2 and TRBJ1-5, with 12 bases fitting TRBD1. The CDR3 extends over 19 amino acids. The V gene's germline CDR1 is SNHLY and CDR2 FYNNEI. V lost 8 bases and J lost 2; bases outside the gene matches: 16.

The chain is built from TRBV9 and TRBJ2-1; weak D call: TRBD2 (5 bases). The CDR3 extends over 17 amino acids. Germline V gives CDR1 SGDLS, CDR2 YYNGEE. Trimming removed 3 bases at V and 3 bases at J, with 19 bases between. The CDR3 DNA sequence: TGTGCCAGCAGCGCCGAAGACGGGATAGCATACTACAATGAGCAGTTCTTC. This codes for CASSAEDGIAYYNEQFF.

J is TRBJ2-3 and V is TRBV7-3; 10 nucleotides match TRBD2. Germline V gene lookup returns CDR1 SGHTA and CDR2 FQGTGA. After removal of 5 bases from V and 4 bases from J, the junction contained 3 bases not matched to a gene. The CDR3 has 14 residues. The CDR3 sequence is CASSMGTSADTQYF. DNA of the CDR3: TGTGCCAGCAGCATGGGGACTAGCGCAGATACGCAGTATTTT.

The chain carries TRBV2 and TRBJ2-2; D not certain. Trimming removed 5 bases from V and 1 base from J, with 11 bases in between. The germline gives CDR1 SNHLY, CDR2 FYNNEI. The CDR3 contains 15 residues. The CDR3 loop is CASSQENRNTGELFF. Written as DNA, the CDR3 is TGTGCCAGCAGTCAAGAGAACAGGAACACCGGGGAGCTGTTTTTT.

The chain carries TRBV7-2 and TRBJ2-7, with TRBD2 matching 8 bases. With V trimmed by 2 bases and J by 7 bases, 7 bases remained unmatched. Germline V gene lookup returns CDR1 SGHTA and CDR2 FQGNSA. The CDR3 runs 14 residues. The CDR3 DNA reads TGTGCCAGCAGCTTACGCTCCGGGGGGGGAGAGCAGTACTTC. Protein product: CASSLRSGGGEQYF.

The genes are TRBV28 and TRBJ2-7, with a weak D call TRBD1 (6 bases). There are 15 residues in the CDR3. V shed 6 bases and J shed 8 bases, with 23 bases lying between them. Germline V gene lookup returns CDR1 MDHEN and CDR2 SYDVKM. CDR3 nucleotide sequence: TGTGCCAGCAGGGCCCCGGGACACTCACAGCACCAGCAGTACTTC. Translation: CASRAPGHSQHQQYF.

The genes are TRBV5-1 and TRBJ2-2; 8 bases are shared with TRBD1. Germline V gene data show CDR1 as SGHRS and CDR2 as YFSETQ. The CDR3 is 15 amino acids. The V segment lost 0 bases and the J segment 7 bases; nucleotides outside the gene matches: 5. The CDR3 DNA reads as TGCGCCAGCAGCTTGGGACAGGGGACCGGCGGGGAGCTGTTTTTT. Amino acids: CASSLGQGTGGELFF.

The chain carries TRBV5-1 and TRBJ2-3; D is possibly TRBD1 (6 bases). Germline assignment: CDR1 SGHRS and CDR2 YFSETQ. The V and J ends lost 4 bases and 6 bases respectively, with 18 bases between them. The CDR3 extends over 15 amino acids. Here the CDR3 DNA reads TGCGCCAGCAGCCGGGACACCCTATTTCAGGATACGCAGTATTTT. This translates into CASSRDTLFQDTQYF.

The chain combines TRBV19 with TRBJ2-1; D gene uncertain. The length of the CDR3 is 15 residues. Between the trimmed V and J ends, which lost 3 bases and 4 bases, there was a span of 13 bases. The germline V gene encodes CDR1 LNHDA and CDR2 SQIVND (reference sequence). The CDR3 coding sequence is TGTGCCAGTAGTATTCGTTTAGCTGGGTACAATGAGCAGTTCTTC. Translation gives CASSIRLAGYNEQFF.

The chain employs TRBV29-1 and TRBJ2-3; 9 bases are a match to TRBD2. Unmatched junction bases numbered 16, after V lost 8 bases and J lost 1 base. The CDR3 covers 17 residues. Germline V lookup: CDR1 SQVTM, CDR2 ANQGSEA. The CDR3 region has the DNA TGCAGCTTTGGACTAGCGATATACGGAGGCCGCACAGATACGCAGTATTTT. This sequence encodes CSFGLAIYGGRTDTQYF.

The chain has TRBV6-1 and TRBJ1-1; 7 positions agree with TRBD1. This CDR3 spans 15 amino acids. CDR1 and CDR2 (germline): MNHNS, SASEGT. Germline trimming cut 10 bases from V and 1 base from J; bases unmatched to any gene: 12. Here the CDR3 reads CATETGSSQNTEAFF. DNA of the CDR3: TGTGCCACCGAGACAGGGTCGAGTCAGAACACTGAAGCTTTCTTT.

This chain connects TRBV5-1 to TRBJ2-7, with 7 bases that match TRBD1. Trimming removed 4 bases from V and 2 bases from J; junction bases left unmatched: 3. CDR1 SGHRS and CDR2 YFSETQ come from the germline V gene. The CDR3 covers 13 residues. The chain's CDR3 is CASSQGQPYEQYF. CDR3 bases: TGCGCCAGCAGCCAGGGACAGCCCTACGAGCAGTACTTC.